This TCR beta chain was observed in a study of cytomegalovirus exposure and HLA in healthy donors (dated by TCRdb to about 2017). For context, the study as a whole: An earlier analysis of roughly 570 of the donors reported around 280 Gb of sequence data and 117 million unique TCR beta sequences obtained from approximately 180 million T cells. A later genetic analysis used genome-wide SNP genotypes for about three fifths of the 666 donors, treating that subset as a discovery cohort. Among the approximately 400 genotyped donors, approximately 82% belonged to the genetic ancestry cluster associated with self-reported Caucasian donors. Four to six DR-DQ haplotypes were handled as single units for association and clustering because linkage in the cohort was strong. High-throughput TCR immunosequencing, statistical association of individual TCRs with disease status, and machine learning were combined to predict cytomegalovirus infection status. An earlier analysis of approximately 580 of the donors used high-throughput TCR beta sequencing to judge whether each TCR beta V gene segment behaved as functional or pseudogenic. The later analysis used no new phenotypic data to find candidate immune exposures, relying instead on TCR beta sequences and their occurrence across donors. Alongside the repertoire data, information on donor age, sex, ethnicity and CMV serostatus was compiled. The number of typed donors differed by locus: roughly 620-630 for A, B, C, DRB1 and DQB1; some 500 for DQA1; some 610 for DPA1; and some 470 for DPB1. HLA typing covered class I and class II loci at four-digit resolution. A later analysis re-analyzed previously published TCR beta repertoires from 500 to 700 donors and added high-resolution HLA genotyping to study TCR occurrence patterns. The study aimed to test whether cataloging public T cell receptors could reveal signatures of past pathogen exposure. Among several hundred genotyped donors of the cohort, an average of around 250,000 unique TCR beta nucleotide sequences was sequenced per donor, of which approximately 19% were non-productive. Approximately 330 gigabases of sequencing data and around 80 million unique TCR sequences made up an early release that covered approximately 650 HLA-typed donors. Besides the first cohort of 500 to 700 subjects, a separate validation cohort made up of 95 to 150 different subjects was used. The T cell repertoires of several hundred subjects were profiled by immunosequencing and related to cytomegalovirus serostatus. All discovery cohort repertoires had been generated using a single sequencing platform. Overall study results and their limits: The authors suggested that the approach could potentially be extended to other disease states and immunological phenotypes. In a later genetic analysis, a missense DCLRE1C variant was associated with V-gene and J-gene trimming of TCR beta chains, and the association was replicated in an independent cohort. A total of around 150 TCR beta chains were listed by the study as associated with cytomegalovirus. A further reported finding was that TCR beta sequences accurately predicted the HLA-A and HLA-B alleles for most subjects in the first cohort. In vitro tests confirmed that three of the cytomegalovirus-associated TCR beta chains recognize cytomegalovirus antigens. In a later analysis, several top co-occurrence clusters were reported to appear linked to parvovirus B19, influenza, CMV and Epstein-Barr virus. Because counts were too low, seventeen rarely observed V segments, including chromosome 9 orphons, were left out of the earlier analysis of roughly 600 of the donors. Most TCR sequences were seen in very few donors, while some public TCRs were found in many individuals. In a later analysis, HLA-associated TCR beta chains showed more clonal expansion and lower generation probabilities than non-associated chains that were equally common. When HLA alleles, especially DR and DQ, strongly co-occurred, attributing TCR associations to individual alleles was difficult. A cluster of highly shared sequence variants was judged likely to represent a technical artifact of the sequencing pipeline. Because HLA typing was unavailable for some donors at each locus, only the typed subset was used in association tests. The only immune exposure information available for the cohort was CMV serostatus. Most CMV-associated TCR beta chains appeared to be HLA-restricted in a later analysis, and the HLA associations seemed to be driven largely by CMV exposure. In both the original and validation cohorts, the classifier was reported to diagnose cytomegalovirus status with high specificity and sensitivity. In an earlier analysis of roughly 500 of the donors, most TCR beta V segments appeared in productive rearrangements about 87% or about 30% of the time, broadly matching IMGT annotations. Sequencing depth was assumed to be roughly uniform across donors in the presence/absence analyses, though that assumption may not hold. A later analysis associated about 16,000 TCR beta sequences with specific HLA alleles at a false discovery rate of 0.05. Linkage disequilibrium might explain the correlated functional status among segregating V segments, but an unknown experimental factor could not be excluded. This cohort had only TCR beta chains sequenced, and the lack of alpha or paired-chain data limited which features could be detected. In a later analysis, the rate of TCR association differed among HLA loci, with DRB1 alleles having the most associated TCRs and HLA-C alleles having the fewest. In a later genetic analysis, fewer N-insertions in productive TCRs were reported among donors in an Asian-associated ancestry cluster than the approximately 630-donor mean.

The cohort was made up of roughly 670 healthy bone marrow donors. At the time of sampling, every cohort member was nominally healthy, though immune exposures that went unrecorded were likely present. The donor was CMV seropositive and belonged to the group of a few hundred seropositive cohort members. A peripheral blood sample was provided by each donor, and peripheral blood mononuclear cells were used for TCR beta sequencing. The Qiagen DNeasy Blood Extraction Kit was used to extract genomic DNA from the blood cell samples. Library creation used the immunoSEQ multiplex PCR assay. For the multiplex PCR, a mixture combining 60 forward primers for TCR Vbeta segments and 13 reverse primers for TCR Jbeta segments was used. The CDR3 region of rearranged TCR beta genes was amplified from genomic DNA by a multiplex PCR assay. The amplified TCR beta libraries were sequenced on the Illumina HiSeq System as 87-base-pair reads. Processing in the source paper ran as follows. Across the 666 repertoires, a later analysis counted 75 million to 90 million unique TCR beta chains, roughly 11 million of which were shared by at least two donors. Raw reads were error-corrected and collapsed into unique sequences with a nearest-neighbor algorithm that merged closely related sequences to remove PCR and sequencing errors. V, D and J gene segments were assigned by aligning CDR3 sequences to IMGT reference sequences. Each retained sequence needed at least a six-nucleotide match to both a V gene segment and a J gene segment. Rearrangements were classified as productive when the CDR3 lacked stop codons and remained in frame with V and J, and all other rearrangements were classified as non-productive. CDR3 was defined according to IMGT convention as the region running from the second conserved V-encoded cysteine to the conserved J-encoded phenylalanine. In an earlier analysis of more than 550 of the donors, sequences lacking an unambiguous match to a single V gene segment were excluded. An earlier analysis of just under 600 of the donors called V segments functional above 56.7% productive rearrangements and segregating when the between-donor standard deviation exceeded 5%. A statistical classification framework was developed to diagnose cytomegalovirus status using the catalog of TCR beta chain sequences. In a later analysis, TCR nucleotide sequences were compared against IMGT/GENE-DB human TR gene sequences so that V and J genes could be assigned. In a later analysis, CDR3 sequences and most-parsimonious VDJ recombination scenarios were assigned using the TCRdist pipeline. In a later analysis, each TCR beta chain was defined by its CDR3 amino acid sequence together with its V-gene family, and reads without a unique V-gene family were excluded. As a way to deal with suspected cross-contamination and a sequencing artifact, a later analysis dropped 450 to 600 nucleotide sequences that were highly shared and had low generation probability. In a later analysis, a clonal expansion index for each public chain was calculated from normalized within-repertoire ranks of inferred template counts. Generation probabilities in a later analysis came from a VDJ recombination model fitted to out-of-frame rearrangements, and those results were checked against IGoR. A later analysis scored TCR-TCR, TCR-HLA and TCR-CMV co-occurrence with hypergeometric tests, applying a repertoire-size bias correction to TCR pairs. In a later analysis, false discovery rates were estimated by permuting HLA or CMV assignments 20 times. In a later analysis, co-occurring TCRs were grouped with DBSCAN, and TCRdist sequence similarity was added when clustering was performed within HLA-allele-positive subsets. Repertoires with fewer than 30,000 or more than 120,000 public chains, plus five repertoires with anomalous nucleotide sharing, were excluded from co-occurrence clustering. Here the immuneACCESS table is served through TCRdb, limited to in-frame sequences with V and J called. Missing clones are a known gap in these copies; in checked studies unresolved V genes cover under half, and the rest lacks a known reason. V, J and clone size were drawn from that table, and D and trimming were deduced from the DNA. The sample includes about 160,000 clones, with roughly 77% observed a single time. Around 2.3% of the sample goes to the ten largest clones.

In regard to this clone: This receptor's antigen is unknown. No much larger clone exists at a distance of one base, and base qualities are not known.

The sample taken for sequencing was PBMCs. The receptor's source is a man aged 50-59 years in good health and CMV-seropositive.

DNA sequence: TGCGCCAGCAGCTTGGCCGGGGGAGAGACCCAGTACTTC. Translated, this is CASSLAGGETQYF. Recombination linked TRBV5-1 to TRBJ2-5; a tentative D match to TRBD2 spans 6 bases. The CDR3 sequence holds 13 residues, the cysteine and phenylalanine included. The CDR3 DNA has 39 bases and is translated from base 1. V gives up 0 bases and J gives up 4 bases, and the segment between their germline ends measures 7 bases. The germline V gene yields SGHRS for CDR1 and YFSETQ for CDR2.